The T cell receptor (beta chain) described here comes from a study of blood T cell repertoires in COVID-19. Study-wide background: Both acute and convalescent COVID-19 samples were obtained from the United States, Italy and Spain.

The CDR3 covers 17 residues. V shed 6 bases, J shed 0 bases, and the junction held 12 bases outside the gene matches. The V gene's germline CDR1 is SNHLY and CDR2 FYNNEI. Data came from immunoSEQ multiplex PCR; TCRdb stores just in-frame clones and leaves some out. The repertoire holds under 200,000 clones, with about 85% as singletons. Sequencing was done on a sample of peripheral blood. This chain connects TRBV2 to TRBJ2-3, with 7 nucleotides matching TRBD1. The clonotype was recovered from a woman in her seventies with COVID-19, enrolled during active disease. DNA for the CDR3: TGTGCCAGCAGGAGGTATACAGGGGTTACTAGCACAGATACGCAGTATTTT. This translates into CASRRYTGVTSTDTQYF.